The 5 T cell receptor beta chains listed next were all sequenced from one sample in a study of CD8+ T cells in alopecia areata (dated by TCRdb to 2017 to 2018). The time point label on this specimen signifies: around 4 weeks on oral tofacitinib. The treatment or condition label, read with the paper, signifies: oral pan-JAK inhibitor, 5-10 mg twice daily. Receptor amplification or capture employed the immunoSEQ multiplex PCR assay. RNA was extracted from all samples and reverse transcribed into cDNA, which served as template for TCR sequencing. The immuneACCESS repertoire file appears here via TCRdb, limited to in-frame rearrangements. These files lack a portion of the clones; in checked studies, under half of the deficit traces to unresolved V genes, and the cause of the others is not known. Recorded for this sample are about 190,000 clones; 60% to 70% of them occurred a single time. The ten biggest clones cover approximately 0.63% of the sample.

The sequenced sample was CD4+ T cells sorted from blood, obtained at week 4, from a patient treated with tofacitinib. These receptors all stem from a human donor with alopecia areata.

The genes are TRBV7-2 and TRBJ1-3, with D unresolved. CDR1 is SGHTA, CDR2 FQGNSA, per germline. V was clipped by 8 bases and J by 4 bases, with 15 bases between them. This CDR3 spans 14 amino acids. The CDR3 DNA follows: TGTGCCAGCCGCCCGGGCGTTTTCGGAAACACCATATATTTT. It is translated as CASRPGVFGNTIYF.

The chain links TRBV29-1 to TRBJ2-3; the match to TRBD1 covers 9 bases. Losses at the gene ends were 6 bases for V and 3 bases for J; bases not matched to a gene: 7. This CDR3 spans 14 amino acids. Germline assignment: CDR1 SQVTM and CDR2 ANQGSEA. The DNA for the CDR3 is TGCAGCGTACGCCGACAGGGGGTAACAGATACGCAGTATTTT. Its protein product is CSVRRQGVTDTQYF.

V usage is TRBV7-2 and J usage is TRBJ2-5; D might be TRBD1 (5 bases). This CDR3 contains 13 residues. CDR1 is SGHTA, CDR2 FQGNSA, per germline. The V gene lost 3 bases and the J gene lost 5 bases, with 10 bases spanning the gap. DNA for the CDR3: TGTGCCAGCAGCTTCACAGGTGGGGAGACCCAGTACTTC. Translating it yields CASSFTGGETQYF.

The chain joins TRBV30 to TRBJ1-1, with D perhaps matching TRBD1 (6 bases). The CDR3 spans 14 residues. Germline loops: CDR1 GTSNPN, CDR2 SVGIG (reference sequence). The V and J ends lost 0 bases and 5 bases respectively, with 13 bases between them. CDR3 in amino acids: CAWSVRRGATEAFF. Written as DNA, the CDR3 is TGTGCCTGGAGTGTACGAAGGGGGGCAACTGAAGCTTTCTTT.

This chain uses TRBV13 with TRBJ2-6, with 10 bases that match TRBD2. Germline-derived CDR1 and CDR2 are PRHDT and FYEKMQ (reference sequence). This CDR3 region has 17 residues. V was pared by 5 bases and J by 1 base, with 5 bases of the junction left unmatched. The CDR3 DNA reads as TGTGCCAGCAGCGCCTATAGCGGGAGGTCTGGGGCCAACGTCCTGACTTTC. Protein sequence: CASSAYSGRSGANVLTF. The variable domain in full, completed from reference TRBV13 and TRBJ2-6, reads AAGVIQSPRHLIKEKRETATLKCYPIPRHDTVYWYQQGPGQDPQFLISFYEKMQSDKGSIPDRFSAQQFSDYHSELNMSSLELGDSALYFCASSAYSGRSGANVLTFGAGSRLTVL.